The rows below give T cell receptor beta chains drawn from one sample of a study of spatial heterogeneity in lung cancer. TCRdb redid the calling of the 5' RACE reads with MiXCR, one entry per CDR3 protein. The sample lists about 95,000 distinct CDR3 sequences, around 9% seen once, with 6.9% in the top ten. The sequenced sample was PBMCs, obtained at surgery. All receptors come from a male donor with early-stage non-small cell lung cancer. Both conserved end residues are part of each CDR3. Fields, in order: D gene, clone size, J gene, V gene, CDR3 DNA, CDR3 protein. D genes are given only for firm matches. Size is stated for part of the rows, as once, few or many counts, or as a class when the clone is expanded.

TRBD2 few TRBJ2-5 TRBV20-1 TGCAGTGCCGCGGGGCCTAGCGGGGCGCAAGAGACCCAGTACTTC CSAAGPSGAQETQYF
NA NA TRBJ1-2 TRBV6-5 TGTGCCAGCAGTCCCCGGGATAAAGCTTCGGGCTACACCTTC CASSPRDKASGYTF
NA NA TRBJ1-4 TRBV3-1 TGTGCCAGCAGCCAACTTCCGAGACAGTCAACTAATGAAAAACTGTTTTTT CASSQLPRQSTNEKLFF
NA many TRBJ1-1 TRBV9 TGTGCCAGCAGCGTAGCACCTCAGAACACTGAAGCTTTCTTT CASSVAPQNTEAFF
TRBD2 NA TRBJ2-7 TRBV20-1 TGCAGTGCTAAGACTAGCTCAACCTACGAGCAGTACTTC CSAKTSSTYEQYF
TRBD1 many TRBJ2-7 TRBV5-4 TGTGCCAGCAGCTCGCCGGGACAGGCAGCCGGCTACGAGCAGTACTTC CASSSPGQAAGYEQYF
TRBD1 NA TRBJ1-1 TRBV7-2 TGTGCCAGCAGCTTAGGACAGGGCGCGTACACTGAAGCTTTCTTT CASSLGQGAYTEAFF
NA few TRBJ1-5 TRBV6-2/TRBV6-3 TGTGCCAGCAAGACGGACATCGGCAATCAGCCCCAGCATTTT CASKTDIGNQPQHF
NA many TRBJ1-2 TRBV28 TGTGCCAGCAGTTTAGTTAGGGGCAACTATGGCTACACCTTC CASSLVRGNYGYTF
NA few TRBJ2-4 TRBV30 TGTGCCTGGATGGGAGAGAACATTCAGTACTTC CAWMGENIQYF
TRBD2 NA TRBJ2-1 TRBV10-2 TGCGCCACACTAGCGGGAGGGCCGGGTGAGCAGTTCTTC CATLAGGPGEQFF
TRBD2 few TRBJ2-3 TRBV29-1 TGCAGCGCCCAGCGGCGGGGGGTATCAGATACGCAGTATTTT CSAQRRGVSDTQYF
TRBD1 few TRBJ2-3 TRBV7-8 TGTGCCAGCAGCCCACTGACAGGGCAGGGGACAGATACGCAGTATTTT CASSPLTGQGTDTQYF
NA few TRBJ1-2 TRBV5-6 TGTGCCAGCAGCGCCCAGACAGCCTATGGCTACACCTTC CASSAQTAYGYTF
NA few TRBJ1-5 TRBV7-2 TGTGCCAGCAGCTTACCCTGGATAGAGGGTCAGCCCCAGCATTTT CASSLPWIEGQPQHF
TRBD2 NA TRBJ2-5 TRBV18 TGTGCCAGCTCACTATACAGCGGGGACCAAGAGACCCAGTACTTC CASSLYSGDQETQYF
NA NA TRBJ1-1 TRBV21-1 TGTGCCAGCAGCAAAAAGAATGCGGGGGGAAACACTGAAGCTTTCTTT CASSKKNAGGNTEAFF
NA few TRBJ2-3 TRBV3-1 TGTGCCAGCAGCCCCCTTGGTAGGGGGGCGGAAGATACGCAGTATTTT CASSPLGRGAEDTQYF
TRBD1 few TRBJ2-2 TRBV7-3 TGTGCCAGCAGCTTACAGGGGGCGAACGGGGAGCTGTTTTTT CASSLQGANGELFF
NA NA TRBJ1-2 TRBV15 TGTGCCACCAGCAGAGATGCCAGGGCCTATGGCTACACCTTC CATSRDARAYGYTF
TRBD2 few TRBJ2-1 TRBV7-2 TGTGCCAGCAGAGAGCGGGATAGGAGCTCCTACAATGAGCAGTTCTTC CASRERDRSSYNEQFF
TRBD1 many TRBJ1-1 TRBV4-2 TGTGCCAGCAGCCAAGATAACAGGGGTCGCACTGAAGCTTTCTTT CASSQDNRGRTEAFF
TRBD1 few TRBJ1-1 TRBV29-1 TGCAGCGTTGAGACAGGGGGCGTCGCTGAAGCTTTCTTT CSVETGGVAEAFF
TRBD2 many TRBJ2-1 TRBV12-3/TRBV12-4 TGTGCCAGCACCCTCCTAGCGGGTCCCTACAATGAGCAGTTCTTC CASTLLAGPYNEQFF
NA NA TRBJ2-3 TRBV6-2/TRBV6-3 TGTGCCAGCAAACCGGGCCAACACGCTTATACGCAGTATTTT CASKPGQHAYTQYF
NA many TRBJ2-7 TRBV28 TGTGCCAGCAGGAAAGACCAGTACTTC CASRKDQYF
NA many TRBJ1-1 TRBV28 TGTGCCAGCAGTTTAAGTTTGAACACTGAAGCTTTCTTT CASSLSLNTEAFF
NA medium-sized TRBJ2-4 TRBV28 TGTGCCAGCAGACATACCTCCGGGACCTCGGCCAAAAACATTCAGTACTTC CASRHTSGTSAKNIQYF
NA NA TRBJ2-2 TRBV9 TGTGCCAGCAGCGCACGTGAGAACACCGGGGAGCTGTTTTTT CASSARENTGELFF
NA few TRBJ2-7 TRBV6-1 TGTGCCAGCAGTGACGGACAGTTCTACGAGCAGTACTTC CASSDGQFYEQYF
TRBD2 NA TRBJ2-5 TRBV7-2 TGTGCCAGCAGCTTACAAGCGGGACGGATACAAGAGACCCAGTACTTC CASSLQAGRIQETQYF
NA few TRBJ1-6 TRBV4-3 TGCGCCAGCAGCCAAGATGGTAGGAATTCACCCCTCCACTTT CASSQDGRNSPLHF
NA many TRBJ2-3 TRBV7-9 TGTGCCAGCAGCCGAAGCGGAGTCAGCACAGATACGCAGTATTTT CASSRSGVSTDTQYF
NA NA TRBJ2-3 TRBV18 TGTGCCAGCTCACCACCAGGGGAAGATACGCAGTATTTT CASSPPGEDTQYF
NA NA TRBJ1-3 TRBV5-1 TGCGCCAGCAGCTTGGGAGGCGACAACTCTGGAAACACCATATATTTT CASSLGGDNSGNTIYF
NA NA TRBJ1-5 TRBV10-3 TGTGCCACGCAGGGGACTGGGCTCCAGCCCCAGCATTTT CATQGTGLQPQHF
NA few TRBJ2-3 TRBV11-2 TGTGCCAGCAGCTCAGGTTTACGTGGAGATACGCAGTATTTT CASSSGLRGDTQYF
NA NA TRBJ2-3 TRBV4-2 TGTGCCAGCAGCCAAGGGGGAGTTGGCCTCACAGATACGCAGTATTTT CASSQGGVGLTDTQYF
NA NA TRBJ2-3 TRBV15 TGTGCCACCAGCAGAGACCCCGTCGATACGCAGTATTTT CATSRDPVDTQYF
TRBD2 NA TRBJ2-3 TRBV20-1 TGCAGTGCTAGCGGTATAGCGGGGGATGGGGCAGATACGCAGTATTTT CSASGIAGDGADTQYF
NA few TRBJ2-6 TRBV28 TGTGCCAGCAGTATCCAGGGTCTAGAAACTGGGGCCAACGTCCTGACTTTC CASSIQGLETGANVLTF
NA NA TRBJ2-7 TRBV6-6 TGTGCCAGCAGTTACAGGAGAGAGGGGGTTGGCGAGCAGTACTTC CASSYRREGVGEQYF
NA many TRBJ2-1 TRBV4-2 TGTGCCAGCACCCCTACTACCAACTCCTACAATGAGCAGTTCTTC CASTPTTNSYNEQFF
NA NA TRBJ2-2 TRBV29-1 TGCAGCGTCGGTCTACTCTTGAACACCGGGGAGCTGTTTTTT CSVGLLLNTGELFF
NA NA TRBJ2-6 TRBV7-2 TGTGCCAGCAGCCCATACCACAGGGTCTCTGGGGCCAACGTCCTGACTTTC CASSPYHRVSGANVLTF
NA many TRBJ2-2 TRBV10-2 TGCGCCAGCAGTGAGTTTGGACAGCCCGGGGAGCTGTTTTTT CASSEFGQPGELFF
TRBD2 few TRBJ2-1 TRBV20-1 TGCAGTGCGGGACTAGCGGGTCTCTCCTACAATGAGCAGTTCTTC CSAGLAGLSYNEQFF
NA NA TRBJ2-3 TRBV5-1 TGCGCCAGCAGCTTTAACGGAAGGGGCACAGATACGCAGTATTTT CASSFNGRGTDTQYF
NA NA TRBJ1-2 TRBV29-1 TGCAGCGTCTTACACCGATCTAACTATGGCTACACCTTC CSVLHRSNYGYTF
TRBD1 many TRBJ1-5 TRBV29-1 TGCAGCGTCGGGACAGGGGGCAATCAGCCCCAGCATTTT CSVGTGGNQPQHF
TRBD1 NA TRBJ2-1 TRBV24-1 TGTGCCACCAGTGACTTGACAGGGGGGACCTACAATGAGCAGTTCTTC CATSDLTGGTYNEQFF
NA many TRBJ2-5 TRBV5-5 TGTGCCAGCAGCTTGGCCCGACTCGTAGAGACCCAGTACTTC CASSLARLVETQYF
TRBD1 NA TRBJ1-2 TRBV29-1 TGCAGCGTTGAGGGACAGGGGCATGGCTACACCTTC CSVEGQGHGYTF
TRBD2 NA TRBJ2-5 TRBV5-4 TGTGCCAGCAAAACGGGGGGGCAAGAGACCCAGTACTTC CASKTGGQETQYF
TRBD2 many TRBJ2-1 TRBV4-3 TGCGCCAGCAGCCAAGATTTTACTAGCGTAAACTCCTACAATGAGCAGTTCTTC CASSQDFTSVNSYNEQFF
NA few TRBJ1-1 TRBV7-9 TGTGCCAGCAGCTTAGTAGAAGGTACTGAAGCTTTCTTT CASSLVEGTEAFF
NA many TRBJ2-7 TRBV4-3 TGCGCCAGCAGCCTCACGAGGAGCTCCTACGAGCAGTACTTC CASSLTRSSYEQYF
NA NA TRBJ2-5 TRBV15 TGTGCCACCAGCAGAGGGGGGACTTCCCAAGAGACCCAGTACTTC CATSRGGTSQETQYF
TRBD1 few TRBJ1-2 TRBV7-9 TGTGCCAGCAGTCGCACCGGGACAGGGGTCTATGGCTACACCTTC CASSRTGTGVYGYTF
NA NA TRBJ2-3 TRBV2 TGTGCCAGCAGTGGAGGGGGGTCCATGAATACGCAGTATTTT CASSGGGSMNTQYF